This is a list of T cell receptor beta chains from one sample in a study of blood T cell repertoires in COVID-19. Data came from immunoSEQ multiplex PCR; TCRdb stores just in-frame clones and leaves some out. The table shows under 300,000 clones, with roughly 86% occurring only once. Sequencing was carried out using peripheral blood. All receptors derive from a woman aged 30 to 39 with acute or convalescent COVID-19. Each CDR3 is given with its conserved first and last residue.

CATTRDFQETQYF	TRBV2	TRBJ2-5
CSARDPDTIYF	TRBV20-1	TRBJ1-3
CASSAHRAPNQPQHF	TRBV2	TRBJ1-5
CASSSPGLAYEQYF	TRBV27	TRBJ2-7
CASSPQAAGGLYGYTF	TRBV7-8	TRBJ1-2
CASLSSVDEQFF	TRBV3-1/TRBV3-2	TRBJ2-1
CASNVGTDTDTQYF	TRBV5-1	TRBJ2-3
CASRSVYEQYF	TRBV6-5	TRBJ2-7
CASTGQGIAGELFF	TRBV2	TRBJ2-2
CASSKGGTSGSTDTQYF	TRBV21-1	TRBJ2-3
CASSEWPGGREKLFF	TRBV25-1	TRBJ1-4
CASSQTANYGYTF	TRBV7-2	TRBJ1-2
CASRPGTGGPSNQPQHF	TRBV6-6	TRBJ1-5
CSVGSVNYGYTF	TRBV29-1	TRBJ1-2
CASSGKAGGTDTQYF	TRBV10-1	TRBJ2-3
CASSVGLSGELFF	TRBV9	TRBJ2-2
CASSQVGRTNSYQETQYF	TRBV3-1/TRBV3-2	TRBJ2-5
CASSLLAVSYEQYF	TRBV7-2	TRBJ2-7
CASSLEGPGTGLTGELFF	TRBV13	TRBJ2-2